Listed below are T cell receptor beta chains from one sample, sequenced in a study of T cell responses to AZD1222 COVID-19 vaccine. Assay used: immunoSEQ multiplex PCR; TCRdb lists only in-frame clones, some missing. The sample includes 150,000 to 200,000 clones, approximately 94% of them seen just once. Sequenced material: peripheral blood, taken on day 0 of AZD1222 vaccination. Every receptor here comes from an adult in good health. The CDR3 runs from the conserved cysteine through the conserved F or W. A D gene is named only where the DNA matches it firmly. Rows give clone size only sometimes, using once, few, many, or a class for an expanded clone.

clone_size	d_call	v_call	j_call	cdr3_length	cdr3_aa	cdr3_nt
NA	NA	TRBV2	TRBJ1-6	14	CASSPGDLGSPLHF	TGTGCCAGCAGTCCGGGGGACCTGGGTTCACCCCTCCACTTT
NA	TRBD2	TRBV30	TRBJ2-2	14	CAFRTSGRAGELFF	TGTGCCTTTAGGACTAGCGGGAGGGCCGGGGAGCTGTTTTTT
NA	NA	TRBV30	TRBJ2-3	10	CASSTDTQYF	TGTGCCTCGAGCACAGATACGCAGTATTTT
NA	NA	TRBV13	TRBJ1-4	15	CASSLAEGFNEKLFF	TGTGCCAGCAGCTTAGCTGAGGGGTTTAATGAAAAACTGTTTTTT
NA	NA	TRBV7-9	TRBJ1-4	16	CASSLAVGSRGEKLFF	TGTGCCAGCAGCTTAGCGGTAGGGTCTCGAGGTGAAAAACTGTTTTTT
NA	NA	TRBV25-1	TRBJ2-7	15	CASSESTGIVNEQYF	TGTGCCAGCAGTGAGTCTACAGGGATAGTAAACGAGCAGTACTTC
NA	NA	TRBV25-1	TRBJ1-1	12	CASSDFRGAAFF	TGTGCCAGCAGTGACTTCCGCGGGGCAGCTTTCTTT
once	NA	TRBV7-9	TRBJ1-3	15	CASSPGGTARNTIYF	TGTGCCAGCAGCCCCGGAGGGACGGCGAGAAACACCATATATTTT
NA	TRBD2	TRBV5-4	TRBJ2-7	16	CASSAGLAGDRYEQYF	TGTGCCAGCAGCGCTGGACTAGCGGGAGACAGATACGAGCAGTACTTC
NA	NA	TRBV19	TRBJ2-1	14	CASSRQGGNNEQFF	TGTGCCAGTAGTAGGCAGGGAGGAAACAATGAGCAGTTCTTC
NA	TRBD1	TRBV15	TRBJ1-2	13	CATSREKDRATTF	TGTGCCACCAGCAGAGAGAAGGACAGGGCAACTACCTTC
NA	NA	TRBV30	TRBJ2-3	13	CAWSTASTDTQYF	TGTGCCTGGAGTACGGCCAGCACAGATACGCAGTATTTT
NA	NA	TRBV4-1	TRBJ1-4	17	CASSQGQYRTTNEKLFF	TGCGCCAGCAGCCAAGGGCAGTACAGAACAACTAATGAAAAACTGTTTTTT
NA	NA	TRBV28	TRBJ1-1	14	CASSQPGGLTEAFF	TGTGCCAGCAGCCAACCGGGGGGTCTAACTGAAGCTTTCTTT
NA	NA	TRBV5-8	TRBJ1-3	12	CASSLMKNTIYF	TGTGCCAGCAGCTTGATGAAAAACACCATATATTTT
NA	NA	TRBV19	TRBJ1-3	14	CASTKQPSGNTIYF	TGTGCCAGTACGAAGCAGCCCTCTGGAAACACCATATATTTT
NA	TRBD2	TRBV3-1/TRBV3-2	TRBJ2-7	15	CASSQDVGGRDEQYF	TGTGCCAGCAGCCAAGATGTCGGGGGGAGGGACGAGCAGTACTTC
few	NA	TRBV6-5	TRBJ1-1	13	CASSPGQNTEAFF	TGTGCCAGCAGTCCCGGACAGAACACTGAAGCTTTCTTT
NA	NA	TRBV5-6	TRBJ2-7	13	CASSLFSNYEQYF	TGTGCCAGCAGCTTGTTCAGTAACTACGAGCAGTACTTC
few	TRBD1	TRBV5-1	TRBJ1-6	17	CASSLGDSLGYNSPLHF	TGCGCCAGCAGCCTGGGGGACAGTCTAGGGTATAATTCACCCCTCCACTTT
NA	TRBD1	TRBV6-4	TRBJ1-1	15	CASKVADRANTEAFF	TGTGCCAGCAAGGTCGCCGACAGGGCGAACACTGAAGCTTTCTTT
NA	NA	TRBV2	TRBJ2-7	12	CASRSGVYEQYF	TGTGCCAGCAGGAGCGGAGTCTACGAGCAGTACTTC
NA	NA	TRBV5-1	TRBJ2-1	14	CASSLQRSRGEQFF	TGCGCCAGCAGCTTGCAACGATCGCGGGGTGAGCAGTTCTTC
NA	TRBD1	TRBV7-9	TRBJ2-3	16	CASSSTGGRSTDTQYF	TGTGCCAGCAGCTCTACAGGGGGGCGAAGCACAGATACGCAGTATTTT
NA	NA	TRBV7-8	TRBJ1-5	14	CASSLVGRKQPQHF	TGTGCCAGCAGCTTAGTAGGCAGAAAACAGCCCCAGCATTTT
NA	NA	TRBV21-1	TRBJ2-7	24	CASSKALGPLPSYPVSGATYEQYF	TGTGCCAGCAGCAAAGCGTTAGGGCCCCTCCCCTCCTACCCGGTTTCGGGAGCCACCTACGAGCAGTACTTC
NA	TRBD1	TRBV13	TRBJ2-7	13	CASVQGARGEQYF	TGTGCCAGCGTTCAGGGGGCGCGGGGCGAGCAGTACTTC
NA	NA	TRBV27	TRBJ2-7	14	CASSLGDTRYEQYF	TGTGCCAGCAGTCTGGGGGACACAAGGTACGAGCAGTACTTC
NA	NA	TRBV5-1	TRBJ1-2	16	CASSLEGDLRGYGYTF	TGCGCCAGCAGCTTGGAAGGCGACCTGAGGGGCTATGGCTACACCTTC
NA	TRBD1	TRBV3-1/TRBV3-2	TRBJ2-2	14	CASSQGTGTGELFF	TGTGCCAGCAGCCAAGGGACAGGGACCGGGGAGCTGTTTTTT
NA	NA	TRBV2	TRBJ1-2	11	CASKSNYGYTF	TGTGCCAGCAAGTCCAACTATGGCTACACCTTC
NA	NA	TRBV2	TRBJ1-3	10	CASRENTIYF	TGTGCCAGCAGGGAAAACACCATATATTTT
NA	NA	TRBV24-1	TRBJ1-5	12	CATSEANQPQHF	TGTGCCACCAGTGAGGCCAATCAGCCCCAGCATTTT
NA	TRBD2	TRBV10-2	TRBJ2-3	16	CASSRTSGPFTDTQYF	TGCGCCAGCAGTCGGACTAGCGGCCCCTTCACAGATACGCAGTATTTT
NA	TRBD1	TRBV6-2/TRBV6-3	TRBJ2-7	14	CASSPRTGFYEQYF	TGTGCCAGCAGTCCCAGGACAGGATTCTACGAGCAGTACTTC
few	NA	TRBV6-4	TRBJ1-3	15	CASSESGTAGNTIYF	TGTGCCAGCAGTGAATCGGGGACCGCTGGAAACACCATATATTTT
once	NA	TRBV9	TRBJ2-7	13	CASSISGNYEQYF	TGTGCCAGCAGCATCAGCGGAAACTACGAGCAGTACTTC
NA	NA	TRBV10-1	TRBJ2-1	14	CASSDQGGYNEQFF	TGCGCCAGCAGTGATCAGGGGGGCTACAATGAGCAGTTCTTC
NA	TRBD1	TRBV2	TRBJ1-1	15	CASLRTGGARTEAFF	TGTGCCAGCCTTCGGACAGGGGGCGCGCGGACTGAAGCTTTCTTT
once	TRBD1	TRBV6-5	TRBJ2-7	14	CATTRDRDVYEQYF	TGTGCCACCACCCGGGACAGGGACGTATACGAGCAGTACTTC
NA	TRBD1	TRBV6-5	TRBJ1-5	13	CASSKDRDQPQHF	TGTGCCAGCAGTAAGGACAGGGATCAGCCCCAGCATTTT
NA	TRBD1	TRBV9	TRBJ1-5	15	CASSVGDSNNQPQHF	TGTGCCAGCAGCGTAGGGGACAGTAACAATCAGCCCCAGCATTTT
NA	NA	TRBV2	TRBJ2-7	12	CASSVVLYEQYF	TGTGCCAGCAGTGTCGTCCTCTACGAGCAGTACTTC
NA	TRBD1	TRBV11-2	TRBJ1-2	13	CASSLDVRGGYTF	TGTGCCAGCAGCCTGGACGTCAGGGGGGGCTACACCTTC
NA	NA	TRBV5-1	TRBJ1-3	18	CASSLGVGWQSSGNTIYF	TGCGCCAGCAGCTTGGGGGTAGGGTGGCAGAGCTCTGGAAACACCATATATTTT
NA	NA	TRBV3-1/TRBV3-2	TRBJ1-1	16	CASSSQGMGLNTEAFF	TGTGCCAGCAGCTCTCAGGGGATGGGGCTGAACACTGAAGCTTTCTTT
few	TRBD1	TRBV19	TRBJ2-5	14	CASSLGQHQETQYF	TGTGCCAGTAGTCTGGGACAGCACCAAGAGACCCAGTACTTC
NA	TRBD1	TRBV7-4	TRBJ1-4	16	CASSLDRVGTNEKLFF	TGTGCCAGCAGCCTGGACAGGGTCGGAACTAATGAAAAACTGTTTTTT
NA	NA	TRBV27	TRBJ2-6	20	CASSLSVGYRQFSGANVLTF	TGTGCCAGCAGTTTATCGGTCGGATACAGGCAGTTCTCTGGGGCCAACGTCCTGACTTTC
NA	NA	TRBV30	TRBJ2-1	15	CAWSVRRGPGNEQFF	TGTGCCTGGAGTGTACGAAGGGGCCCAGGCAATGAGCAGTTCTTC
few	TRBD2	TRBV3-1/TRBV3-2	TRBJ2-1	18	CASSQGPDSGRSYNEQFF	TGTGCCAGCAGCCAAGGGCCTGATAGCGGGAGGTCCTACAATGAGCAGTTCTTC